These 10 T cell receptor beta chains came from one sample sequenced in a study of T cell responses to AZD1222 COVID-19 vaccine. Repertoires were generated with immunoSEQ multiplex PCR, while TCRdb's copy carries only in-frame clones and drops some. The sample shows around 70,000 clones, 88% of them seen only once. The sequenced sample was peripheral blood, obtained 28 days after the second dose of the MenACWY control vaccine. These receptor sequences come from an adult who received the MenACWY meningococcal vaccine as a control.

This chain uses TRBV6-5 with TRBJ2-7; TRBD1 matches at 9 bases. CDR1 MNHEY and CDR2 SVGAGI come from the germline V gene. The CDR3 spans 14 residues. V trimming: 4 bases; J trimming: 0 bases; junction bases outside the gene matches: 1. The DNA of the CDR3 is TGTGCCAGCAGTTGGGACAGGGCCTCCTACGAGCAGTACTTC. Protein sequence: CASSWDRASYEQYF.

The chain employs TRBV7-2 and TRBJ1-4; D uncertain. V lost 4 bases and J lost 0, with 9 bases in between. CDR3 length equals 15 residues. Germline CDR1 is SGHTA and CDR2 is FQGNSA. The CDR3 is CASSSAGTTNEKLFF. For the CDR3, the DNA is TGTGCCAGCAGCTCGGCGGGCACAACTAATGAAAAACTGTTTTTT.

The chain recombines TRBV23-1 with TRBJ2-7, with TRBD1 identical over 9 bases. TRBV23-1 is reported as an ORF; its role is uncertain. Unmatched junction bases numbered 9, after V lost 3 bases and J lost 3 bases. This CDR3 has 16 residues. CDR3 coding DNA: TGCGCCAGCAGTCAGTATTCCGGGACAGGGAGCTACGAGCAGTACTTC. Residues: CASSQYSGTGSYEQYF.

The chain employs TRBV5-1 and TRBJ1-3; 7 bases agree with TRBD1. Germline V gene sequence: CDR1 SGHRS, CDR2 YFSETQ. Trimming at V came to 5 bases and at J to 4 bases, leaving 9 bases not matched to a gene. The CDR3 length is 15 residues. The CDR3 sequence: CASSFQRGPGNTIYF. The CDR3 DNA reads TGCGCCAGCAGTTTTCAAAGGGGGCCCGGAAACACCATATATTTT. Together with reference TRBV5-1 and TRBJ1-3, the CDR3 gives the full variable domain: KAGVTQTPRYLIKTRGQQVTLSCSPISGHRSVSWYQQTPGQGLQFLFEYFSETQRNKGNFPGRFSGRQFSNSRSEMNVSTLELGDSALYLCASSFQRGPGNTIYFGEGSWLTVV.

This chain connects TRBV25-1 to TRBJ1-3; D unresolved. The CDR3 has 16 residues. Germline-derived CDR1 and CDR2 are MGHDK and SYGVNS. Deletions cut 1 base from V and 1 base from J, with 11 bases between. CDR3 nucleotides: TGTGCCAGCAGTGAATCGAGGTATGGGTCTGGAAACACCATATATTTT. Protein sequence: CASSESRYGSGNTIYF.

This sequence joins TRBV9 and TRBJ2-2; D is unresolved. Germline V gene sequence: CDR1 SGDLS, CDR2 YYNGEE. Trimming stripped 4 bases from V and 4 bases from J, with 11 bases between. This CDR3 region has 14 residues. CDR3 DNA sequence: TGTGCCAGCAGCCCGCCGGTGGGCACCGGGGAGCTGTTTTTT. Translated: CASSPPVGTGELFF.

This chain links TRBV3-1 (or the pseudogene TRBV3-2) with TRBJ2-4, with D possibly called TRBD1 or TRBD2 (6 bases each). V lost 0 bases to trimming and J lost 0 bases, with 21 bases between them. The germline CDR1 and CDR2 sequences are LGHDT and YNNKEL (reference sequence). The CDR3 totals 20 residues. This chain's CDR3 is CASSQDWGAESELAKNIQYF. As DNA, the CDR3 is TGTGCCAGCAGCCAAGATTGGGGGGCCGAATCAGAGCTAGCCAAAAACATTCAGTACTTC.

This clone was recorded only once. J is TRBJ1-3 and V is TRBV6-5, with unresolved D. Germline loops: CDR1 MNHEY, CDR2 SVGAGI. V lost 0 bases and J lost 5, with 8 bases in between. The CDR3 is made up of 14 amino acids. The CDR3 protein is CASSYSRDRNTIYF. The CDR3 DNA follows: TGTGCCAGCAGTTACTCGAGGGATCGAAACACCATATATTTT.

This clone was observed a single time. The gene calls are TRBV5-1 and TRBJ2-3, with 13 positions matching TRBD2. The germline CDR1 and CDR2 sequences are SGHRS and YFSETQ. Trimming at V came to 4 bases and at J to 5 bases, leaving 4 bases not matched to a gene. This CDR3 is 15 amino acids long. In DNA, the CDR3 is TGCGCCAGCAGCCGGACTAGCGGGAGATTAGATACGCAGTATTTT. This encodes CASSRTSGRLDTQYF.

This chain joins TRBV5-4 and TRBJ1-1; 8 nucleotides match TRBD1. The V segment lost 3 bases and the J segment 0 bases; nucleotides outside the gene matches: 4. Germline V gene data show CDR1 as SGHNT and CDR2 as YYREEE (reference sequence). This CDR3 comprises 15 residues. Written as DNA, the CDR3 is TGTGCCAGCAGCTCCAGACAGGGGATGAACACTGAAGCTTTCTTT. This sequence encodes CASSSRQGMNTEAFF.